Below are 15 T cell receptor beta chains sequenced from a single sample in a study of identical twins. TCRdb fed the 5' RACE reads into MiXCR, producing one record per CDR3 protein. The sample has 350,000 to 500,000 distinct CDR3 sequences, roughly 18% seen once. The specimen sequenced was naive T cells sorted from blood. These receptor sequences come from a man aged 45 to 65 in good health.

The chain combines TRBV5-1 with TRBJ2-1; 11 bases line up with TRBD2. Germline trimming cut 4 bases from V and 10 bases from J; bases unmatched to any gene: 13. The germline V gene encodes CDR1 SGHRS and CDR2 YFSETQ. The CDR3 loop spans 16 amino acids. The DNA of the CDR3 is TGCGCCAGCAGCCCTAGAACTAGCGGGAGTGTAGGGGAGCAGTTCTTC. It codes for CASSPRTSGSVGEQFF.

This clonotype was picked up many times. J is TRBJ2-7 and V is TRBV5-5; D gene uncertain. The V end lost 5 bases, the J end lost 2 bases, and 17 bases lay between the germline ends. The CDR3 is 15 amino acids. Germline-derived CDR1 and CDR2 are SGHKS and YYEKEE (reference sequence). CDR3 residues: CASSQWSIGPYEQYF. CDR3 bases: TGTGCCAGCAGTCAATGGTCTATAGGACCCTACGAGCAGTACTTC.

This clonotype was counted only a few times. The chain carries TRBV20-1 and TRBJ2-5; a weak D match, TRBD2 (5 bases). The V gene lost 0 bases and the J gene lost 5 bases, with 19 bases spanning the gap. This CDR3 region has 16 residues. The V gene's germline CDR1 is DFQATT and CDR2 SNEGSKA (reference sequence). CDR3 DNA: TGCAGTGCTAGAGATTTACAAAGGGCCCGAGGGGAGACCCAGTACTTC. Translation gives CSARDLQRARGETQYF.

The chain links TRBV11-2 to TRBJ2-7, with 7 bases lining up with TRBD2. Germline V CDR1 and CDR2: SGHAT, FQNNGV. The length of the CDR3 is 13 residues. Trimming at V came to 5 bases and at J to 3 bases, leaving 4 bases not matched to a gene. Here the CDR3 reads CASSKGRVYEQYF. CDR3 in DNA: TGTGCCAGCAGCAAGGGGAGGGTCTACGAGCAGTACTTC.

This clonotype was recorded a few times. This chain uses TRBV15 with TRBJ2-5; D is unresolved. V lost 5 bases, J lost 4 bases, and 17 bases lay in between. This CDR3 has 15 residues. Germline CDR1 is LNHNV and CDR2 is YYDKDF (reference sequence). The CDR3 bases are TGTGCCACCAGCCCCCGGCCGGTAGCTCCAGAGACCCAGTACTTC. It encodes CATSPRPVAPETQYF. The entire variable domain, with the rest obtained from reference TRBV15 and TRBJ2-5, is as follows: DAMVIQNPRYQVTQFGKPVTLSCSQTLNHNVMYWYQQKSSQAPKLLFHYYDKDFNNEADTPDNFQSRRPNTSFCFLDIRSPGLGDTAMYLCATSPRPVAPETQYFGPGTRLLVL.

Note on this clonotype: A read error is possible here, since a much larger clone lies one base away. The chain uses TRBV5-1 and TRBJ2-5; possibly TRBD1 for D (5 bases). The V gene lost 6 bases and the J gene lost 5 bases, with 14 bases spanning the gap. The CDR3 spans 13 residues. Germline CDR1 is SGHRS and CDR2 is YFSETQ. The CDR3 region has the DNA TGCGCCAGCAATTTTGACAGTGGGGAGACCCAGTACTTC. This encodes CASNFDSGETQYF.

The V call is TRBV15, the J call TRBJ2-7; 8 bases are shared with TRBD1. Germline CDR1 LNHNV, CDR2 YYDKDF (reference sequence). This CDR3 comprises 15 residues. V lost 5 bases to trimming and J lost 0 bases; unmatched junction nucleotides: 6. DNA of the CDR3: TGTGCCACCAGCCCGGGACAGGCTAGCTCCTACGAGCAGTACTTC. Translation: CATSPGQASSYEQYF.

This chain's CDR3 is CASSLDPQGGEQFF. CDR3 DNA: TGCGCCAGCAGCTTGGATCCACAGGGGGGTGAGCAGTTCTTC. The chain uses TRBV5-1 and TRBJ2-1, with 8 bases lining up with TRBD1. CDR3 length: 14 residues. The J segment lost 9 bases and the V segment lost 0 bases, leaving 5 bases of the junction unmatched. Germline V gene sequence: CDR1 SGHRS, CDR2 YFSETQ.

The V gene is TRBV20-1, the J gene TRBJ2-6; D is unclear. The length of the CDR3 is 15 residues. CDR1 DFQATT and CDR2 SNEGSKA come from the germline V gene (reference sequence). Between the trimmed V and J ends, which lost 2 bases and 0 bases, there was a span of 8 bases. The CDR3: CSARLGSSGANVLTF. The CDR3 DNA is TGCAGTGCTAGACTCGGCAGCTCTGGGGCCAACGTCCTGACTTTC.

The sample holds many counts of this clonotype. V gene TRBV5-1 combines with J gene TRBJ1-2; 7 bases align to TRBD1. CDR1 and CDR2 from the germline V gene are SGHRS and YFSETQ. The CDR3 sequence is 14 residues long. Trimming took 4 bases from V and 6 from J; bases not matched to a gene: 9. The DNA of the CDR3 is TGCGCCAGCAGCGGAACACAGGGGCCGGATGGCTACACCTTC. It yields the protein CASSGTQGPDGYTF.

This clonotype was picked up many times. The V call is TRBV7-3, the J call TRBJ2-1, with D possibly being TRBD2 (6 bases). This CDR3 is built from 16 residues. CDR1 is SGHTA and CDR2 is FQGTGA in the germline V gene. Trimming left V 5 bases short and J 5 bases short, with 19 bases between. The CDR3: CASSLAPGLKNNEQFF. The CDR3 DNA reads TGTGCCAGCAGCCTGGCCCCGGGACTGAAAAACAATGAGCAGTTCTTC.

In its sample, this clonotype was seen a few times. The chain employs TRBV9 and TRBJ2-7, with D perhaps assigned TRBD1 or TRBD2 (5 bases each). CDR3 length: 15 residues. V lost 4 bases and J lost 2, with 16 bases in between. In germline, CDR1 is SGDLS, CDR2 YYNGEE. The CDR3 DNA is TGTGCCAGCAGCCCGAGGGACGGCCAAACCTACGAGCAGTACTTC. Its translation: CASSPRDGQTYEQYF.

V usage is TRBV21-1 and J usage is TRBJ1-2; the table's D call of TRBD1 was not tested on the DNA. TRBV21-1 is tagged as a pseudogene. This CDR3 contains 14 residues. CDR3 sequence: CASSNPTGAGGYTF. The CDR3 region has the DNA TGTGCCAGCAGCAATCCTACAGGGGCGGGAGGCTACACCTTC.

This clonotype was picked up many times. The V and J genes are TRBV7-6 and TRBJ2-1; D perhaps matches TRBD2 (5 bases). V lost 5 bases and J lost 0, with 14 bases in between. The length of the CDR3 is 16 residues. Germline assignment: CDR1 SGHVS and CDR2 FNYEAQ. The CDR3, as DNA: TGTGCCAGCAGCAGGGCCCTTGGGAGCTCCTACAATGAGCAGTTCTTC. This encodes CASSRALGSSYNEQFF.

This rearrangement joins TRBV5-1 to TRBJ2-5; TRBD2 aligns across 10 bases. The CDR3 runs to 15 residues. V lost 0 bases, J lost 5 bases, and 4 bases stayed unmatched. Germline CDR1 SGHRS, CDR2 YFSETQ. CDR3 sequence: CASSLGKGLAETQYF. The CDR3 DNA reads as TGCGCCAGCAGCTTGGGAAAGGGACTAGCGGAGACCCAGTACTTC.